Presented here are 28 T cell receptor beta chains from one specimen sequenced in a study of cytomegalovirus exposure and HLA in healthy donors. The PCR had 60 Vbeta and 13 Jbeta primers. Libraries were prepared by immunoSEQ multiplex PCR; TCRdb keeps only in-frame clonotypes and omits some of them. The profile shows around 200,000 clones, around 83% of them singletons. Sequenced: PBMCs. Receptors were obtained from a man in his fifties or sixties in good health and CMV-seronegative.

V gene TRBV7-9 combines with J gene TRBJ2-5; D ambiguous. The DNA end lines up better with TRBJ2-7; the J call may be wrong. The V gene's germline CDR1 is SEHNR and CDR2 FQNEAQ (reference sequence). This CDR3 is 15 amino acids long. CDR3 sequence: CASSLEHYSFYEQYF. In DNA, the CDR3 is TGTGCCAGCAGCTTAGAACACTACTCTTTCTACGAGCAGTACTTC.

V usage is TRBV12-5 and J usage is TRBJ1-5; TRBD1 agrees at 9 bases. Trimming removed 6 bases from V and 4 bases from J; junction bases left unmatched: 10. Germline V CDR1 and CDR2: LGHNT, FRNRAP. The CDR3 totals 16 residues. CDR3 bases: TGTGCTAGTGGATCCCGGGAAGGACAGGGGAATCAGCCCCAGCATTTT. Its protein product is CASGSREGQGNQPQHF. The complete variable domain, with remaining parts taken from reference TRBV12-5 and TRBJ1-5, reads DARVTQTPRHKVTEMGQEVTMRCQPILGHNTVFWYRQTMMQGLELLAYFRNRAPLDDSGMPKDRFSAEMPDATLATLKIQPSEPRDSAVYFCASGSREGQGNQPQHFGDGTRLSIL.

V gene TRBV10-3 combines with J gene TRBJ2-1; a weak D match, TRBD1 (7 bases). CDR3 length: 13 amino acids. Trimming shortened V by 5 bases and J by 8 bases, and 13 bases separated the two germline ends. In germline, CDR1 is ENHRY, CDR2 SYGVKD. The DNA of the CDR3 is TGTGCCATCAGTCCCACAGGGGAGGATGAGCAGTTCTTC. Amino acids: CAISPTGEDEQFF.

The chain couples TRBV7-3 to TRBJ2-2, with 8 nucleotides matching TRBD1. V shed 1 base, J shed 5 bases, and the junction held 6 bases outside the gene matches. CDR1 and CDR2 (germline): SGHTA, FQGTGA. The CDR3 sequence is 16 residues long. CDR3 nucleotides: TGTGCCAGCAGCTTAATACCGACAGGGGATACCGGGGAGCTGTTTTTT. This encodes CASSLIPTGDTGELFF.

V and J are TRBV5-1 and TRBJ2-7; 9 nucleotides line up with TRBD1. V was pared by 4 bases and J by 6 bases, with 5 bases of the junction left unmatched. The germline V gene has CDR1 SGHRS and CDR2 YFSETQ. The CDR3 runs 13 residues. The CDR3, as DNA: TGCGCCAGCAGCACGGGACAGGGTTTCGAGCAGTACTTC. It yields the protein CASSTGQGFEQYF.

Here the CDR3 reads CASTQDRGYTGELFF. The CDR3, as DNA: TGTGCCAGCACCCAGGACAGGGGCTACACCGGGGAGCTGTTTTTT. The J gene is TRBJ2-2, the V gene TRBV6-6, with 9 bases lining up with TRBD1. This CDR3 comprises 15 residues. Trimming at V came to 7 bases and at J to 3 bases, leaving 6 bases not matched to a gene. CDR1 is MNHNY and CDR2 is SVGAGI in the germline V gene (reference sequence).

The CDR3 nucleotides read TGTGCCAGCAGCGGCCAAGGGACCCAGGGACTCAATGAGCAGTTCTTC. The encoded protein is CASSGQGTQGLNEQFF. The V and J genes are TRBV7-2 and TRBJ2-1, with a tentative D call TRBD2 (6 bases). The CDR3 extends over 16 amino acids. Per germline, CDR1 SGHTA and CDR2 FQGNSA. Deletions cut 5 bases from V and 6 bases from J, with 20 bases between.

Comment on this clone: One end of the junction does not line up with germline, which may come from a read error. This sequence joins TRBV7-9 and TRBJ1-5; D may be TRBD1 (5 bases). The CDR3 runs to 15 residues. Germline CDR1 and CDR2: SEHNR and FQNEAQ (reference sequence). CDR3 residues: CSSSFGDRINQPQHF. The DNA of the CDR3 is TGTTCCAGCAGCTTCGGCGACAGAATCAATCAGCCCCAGCATTTT.

This clone appeared once. The V gene is TRBV11-2, the J gene TRBJ1-5; D is perhaps TRBD1 (5 bases). CDR1 and CDR2 from the germline V gene are SGHAT and FQNNGV. The CDR3 contains 14 residues. The V end was cut by 5 bases, the J end by 4 bases, with 12 bases between. The CDR3 spells CASSPGLGNQPQHF. The CDR3 DNA reads TGTGCCAGCAGCCCGGGACTCGGAAATCAGCCCCAGCATTTT.

The CDR3 loop is CASSGGGTGPNQPQHF. CDR3 nucleotide sequence: TGTGCCAGCAGTGGGGGTGGGACAGGGCCTAATCAGCCCCAGCATTTT. V and J are TRBV6-1 and TRBJ1-5; 9 nucleotides align to TRBD1. The trim removed 4 bases at V and 4 bases at J, leaving 8 bases unmatched. CDR1 is MNHNS and CDR2 is SASEGT in the germline V gene. CDR3 length: 16 residues.

The chain recombines TRBV9 with TRBJ2-1; 11 bases line up with TRBD2. The V gene's germline CDR1 is SGDLS and CDR2 YYNGEE. The CDR3 extends over 15 amino acids. V was pared by 3 bases and J by 5 bases, with 4 bases of the junction left unmatched. This CDR3 reads CASSATSGADNEQFF. As DNA, the CDR3 is TGTGCCAGCAGCGCGACTAGCGGGGCTGACAATGAGCAGTTCTTC.

This clone appeared once. Other DNA sequences in the same sample also yield this CDR3. The chain employs TRBV28 and TRBJ2-7; TRBD2 aligns across 8 bases. This CDR3 spans 15 amino acids. Germline V gene lookup returns CDR1 MDHEN and CDR2 SYDVKM. Losses at the gene ends were 1 base for V and 1 base for J; bases not matched to a gene: 3. The CDR3 loop is CASSLSSGGSYEQYF. CDR3 DNA: TGTGCCAGCAGTTTATCATCGGGAGGGTCCTACGAGCAGTACTTC.

This chain links TRBV2 with TRBJ2-5; 14 nucleotides match TRBD2. Germline V gene sequence: CDR1 SNHLY, CDR2 FYNNEI. The V gene end was trimmed by 6 bases and the J gene end by 4 bases; junction bases not matched to a gene: 7. The CDR3 runs to 16 residues. The CDR3 is CASRETSGRAGETQYF. The CDR3 DNA follows: TGTGCCAGCAGAGAGACTAGCGGGAGGGCGGGAGAGACCCAGTACTTC.

The chain couples TRBV7-2 to TRBJ2-5, with a possible D match to TRBD2 (5 bases). The end of the DNA aligns better with TRBJ2-7, so the J call may be wrong. Germline assignment: CDR1 SGHTA and CDR2 FQGNSA. The length of the CDR3 is 13 residues. This CDR3 is CASSLSLADEQYF. CDR3 DNA sequence: TGTGCCAGCAGCTTATCCCTAGCAGACGAGCAGTACTTC.

The chain carries TRBV9 and TRBJ2-7; 10 bases are a match to TRBD1. From germline, CDR1 is SGDLS and CDR2 YYNGEE. V was clipped by 3 bases and J by 2 bases; unmatched bases: 5. The CDR3 spans 15 residues. CDR3 nucleotides: TGTGCCAGCAGCGAAGACAGGGGGCCCCCCTACGAGCAGTACTTC. It yields the protein CASSEDRGPPYEQYF.

This chain links TRBV13 with TRBJ1-3; D perhaps matches TRBD1 (6 bases). Germline CDR1 and CDR2: PRHDT and FYEKMQ (reference sequence). The CDR3 spans 14 residues. Between the trimmed V and J ends, which lost 2 bases and 8 bases, there was a span of 13 bases. The CDR3 nucleotides are TGTGCCAGCAGCTTACAACAGGGACGTCACACCATATATTTT. Its protein product is CASSLQQGRHTIYF.

V and J are TRBV5-1 and TRBJ1-1; unclear D gene. Trimming stripped 1 base from V and 1 base from J, with 8 bases between. This CDR3 spans 14 amino acids. Germline CDR1 reads SGHRS; CDR2 reads YFSETQ. CDR3 in DNA: TGCGCCAGCAGCTTGCAAGCCACGAACACTGAAGCTTTCTTT. Protein sequence: CASSLQATNTEAFF.

The chain has TRBV7-3 and TRBJ2-3, with 8 bases aligning to TRBD2. This CDR3 contains 15 residues. CDR1 SGHTA and CDR2 FQGTGA come from the germline V gene. The V segment lost 4 bases and the J segment 6 bases; nucleotides outside the gene matches: 9. The CDR3 spells CASSSIGLAGDTQYF. CDR3 nucleotides: TGTGCCAGCAGCTCTATTGGACTAGCTGGGGATACGCAGTATTTT.

V is TRBV7-2 and J is TRBJ1-3, with D possibly matching TRBD1 (6 bases). Germline CDR1 and CDR2: SGHTA and FQGNSA. V shed 2 bases and J shed 1 base, with 15 bases lying between them. This CDR3 is built from 17 residues. The CDR3, as DNA: TGTGCCAGCAGCTTATTCTCAGGGGCGCAATCTGGAAACACCATATATTTT. Translated, it gives CASSLFSGAQSGNTIYF.

The chain carries TRBV1 and TRBJ2-3; TRBD1, the table's D call, lacks a check against the DNA. TRBV1 is recorded as a pseudogene. The CDR3 is made up of 13 amino acids. The CDR3 coding sequence is TGCACCAGCAGCCGCCAGGGCACAGATACGCAGTATTTT. Translation: CTSSRQGTDTQYF.

The chain is built from TRBV5-4 and TRBJ2-7; D is perhaps TRBD1 (6 bases). V was trimmed by 1 base and J by 0 bases, leaving 14 bases between them. Germline V gene sequence: CDR1 SGHNT, CDR2 YYREEE (reference sequence). There are 16 residues in the CDR3. CDR3 nucleotide sequence: TGTGCCAGCAGCTTGAAGAGGGGGAGTAGCTCCTACGAGCAGTACTTC. It translates to CASSLKRGSSSYEQYF.

This clone was recorded once. As DNA, the CDR3 is TGTGCCAGCAGCTTCGTTGCGGGAACTGGGGCCAACGTCCTGACTTTC. This translates into CASSFVAGTGANVLTF. This chain uses TRBV7-9 with TRBJ2-6; the D gene is possibly TRBD2 (6 bases). Germline CDR1 SEHNR, CDR2 FQNEAQ (reference sequence). The V gene lost 3 bases and the J gene lost 2 bases, with 11 bases spanning the gap. This CDR3 has 16 residues.

This chain uses TRBV7-2 with TRBJ1-4; D unclear. CDR1 and CDR2 (germline): SGHTA, FQGNSA. CDR3 length: 12 residues. V was clipped by 5 bases and J by 6 bases, with 7 bases between them. CDR3 region: CASSRGYEKLFF. As DNA, the CDR3 is TGTGCCAGCAGCCGAGGGTATGAAAAACTGTTTTTT.

The chain has TRBV28 and TRBJ2-7; the match to TRBD2 covers 7 bases. This CDR3 has 13 amino acids. Germline V gives CDR1 MDHEN, CDR2 SYDVKM. J was trimmed by 5 bases and V by 4 bases; bases with no gene match: 5. The chain's CDR3 is CASSYERDNEQYF. DNA for the CDR3: TGTGCCAGCAGTTACGAGCGGGATAACGAGCAGTACTTC.

This clone appeared a single time. This sequence joins TRBV7-9 and TRBJ1-1; D call uncertain. The CDR3 has 15 residues. V was trimmed by 4 bases and J by 1 base, leaving 13 bases between them. The germline V gene has CDR1 SEHNR and CDR2 FQNEAQ (reference sequence). The CDR3 DNA follows: TGTGCCAGCAGCTACGGCAGGATGGGGAACACTGAAGCTTTCTTT. Translation gives CASSYGRMGNTEAFF.

This clone was seen a few times. V usage is TRBV6-1 and J usage is TRBJ1-1; D is ambiguous. Germline V lookup: CDR1 MNHNS, CDR2 SASEGT. This CDR3 is 14 amino acids long. V was pared by 4 bases and J by 5 bases, with 14 bases between. In DNA form, the CDR3 reads TGTGCCAGCAGTGTCCGGACTTACCCGACTGAAGCTTTCTTT. It specifies CASSVRTYPTEAFF.

A single count supports this clone. The V gene is TRBV7-9, the J gene TRBJ1-2, with D tentatively TRBD1 (5 bases). The CDR3 loop spans 15 amino acids. Germline assignment: CDR1 SEHNR and CDR2 FQNEAQ (reference sequence). V lost 5 bases and J 6 bases, leaving 19 bases between the germline ends. CDR3 sequence reads: CASSRVGGVGDGYTF. Written as DNA, the CDR3 is TGTGCCAGCAGCCGCGTCGGGGGTGTTGGCGATGGCTACACCTTC.

This chain uses TRBV18 with TRBJ1-3; TRBD1 agrees at 7 bases. The V gene's germline CDR1 is KGHSH and CDR2 LQKENI. V trimming: 5 bases; J trimming: 2 bases; junction bases outside the gene matches: 9. There are 16 residues in the CDR3. The CDR3 region has the DNA TGTGCCAGCTCAGCCGAACAGGGGAGGACTGGAAACACCATATATTTT. This encodes CASSAEQGRTGNTIYF. Looking up the rest from reference TRBV18 and TRBJ1-3 gives the full variable domain: NAGVMQNPRHLVRRRGQEARLRCSPMKGHSHVYWYRQLPEEGLKFMVYLQKENIIDESGMPKERFSAEFPKEGPSILRIQQVVRGDSAAYFCASSAEQGRTGNTIYFGEGSWLTVV.